The 8 T cell receptor beta chains presented below share a single source sample, sequenced in a study of T cells in localized non-small cell lung cancer. Sequencing used immunoSEQ multiplex PCR; TCRdb keeps in-frame clones, though not all of them. The sample yields 45,000 to 55,000 clones, around three quarters seen once. The sequences come from peripheral blood, collected before any cancer treatment. Receptor source: a man aged 40-75 years with stage I squamous cell lung carcinoma.

The V call is TRBV5-4, the J call TRBJ2-2; D perhaps matches TRBD1 (5 bases). Trimming took 4 bases from V and 0 from J, leaving 7 bases between them. This CDR3 contains 14 residues. Looked up from germline, CDR1 is SGHNT and CDR2 is YYREEE (reference sequence). The CDR3 nucleotides read TGTGCCAGCAGCCCGACAGCGAACACCGGGGAGCTGTTTTTT. This codes for CASSPTANTGELFF. Variable domain in full (rest from reference TRBV5-4 and TRBJ2-2): ETGVTQSPTHLIKTRGQQVTLRCSSQSGHNTVSWYQQALGQGPQFIFQYYREEENGRGNFPPRFSGLQFPNYSSELNVNALELDDSALYLCASSPTANTGELFFGEGSRLTVL.

The chain carries TRBV11-2 and TRBJ1-3, with TRBD1 as a possible D gene (5 bases). Germline CDR1 SGHAT, CDR2 FQNNGV. The CDR3 covers 15 residues. V was cut by 3 bases and J by 3 bases, with 12 bases left in between. The CDR3 spells CASSFQGAGGNTIYF. The CDR3 DNA reads as TGTGCCAGCAGCTTTCAGGGCGCGGGTGGAAACACCATATATTTT.

The chain couples TRBV2 to TRBJ2-5; D unresolved. V gave up 5 bases and J gave up 3 bases, with 10 bases separating them. This CDR3 comprises 13 residues. The germline V gene encodes CDR1 SNHLY and CDR2 FYNNEI. Here the CDR3 DNA reads TGTGCCAGCAGTCTAGGCATGGAAGAGACCCAGTACTTC. Protein product: CASSLGMEETQYF.

In the case of this clone: One junction end does not reproduce the germline sequence, and a read error may be involved. The rearrangement uses TRBV7-7 and TRBJ2-1; D is uncertain. The CDR3 consists of 14 residues. CDR1 is SSHAT and CDR2 is FNYEAQ in the germline V gene (reference sequence). This CDR3 is CASSLSPGANEQFF. The CDR3 DNA reads as TGTGCTAGCAGCTTAAGTCCGGGCGCCAATGAGCAGTTCTTC. Drawing the rest from reference TRBV7-7 and TRBJ2-1, the complete variable domain is GAGVSQSPRYKVTKRGQDVTLRCDPISSHATLYWYQQALGQGPEFLTYFNYEAQPDKSGLPSDRFSAERPEGSISTLTIQRTEQRDSAMYRCASSLSPGANEQFFGPGTRLTVL.

The chain combines TRBV2 with TRBJ2-7, with 10 bases matching TRBD1. V shed 6 bases and J 4 bases; nucleotides not matched to a gene: 9. The CDR3 extends over 15 amino acids. Germline CDR1 SNHLY, CDR2 FYNNEI. CDR3 region: CASSLGQGDRYEQYF. DNA for the CDR3: TGTGCCAGCAGCCTTGGACAGGGGGATAGGTACGAGCAGTACTTC.

The chain couples TRBV5-1 to TRBJ2-1, with D tentatively TRBD2 (6 bases). Germline V gene lookup returns CDR1 SGHRS and CDR2 YFSETQ. The CDR3 is 15 residues long. Trimming took off 0 bases at V and 8 bases at J, with 15 bases between the two ends. This CDR3 is CASSLDPGERDEQFF. The CDR3 DNA sequence: TGCGCCAGCAGCTTGGATCCGGGGGAGAGGGATGAGCAGTTCTTC.

There are a few counts of this clone. In DNA, the CDR3 is TGTGCCTGGAGTGAGAAGATGAACACTGAAGCTTTCTTT. The encoded protein is CAWSEKMNTEAFF. This chain links TRBV30 with TRBJ1-1; D gene unclear. The CDR3 contains 13 residues. Trimming cost V 1 base and J 0 bases, with 6 bases left between them. CDR1 GTSNPN and CDR2 SVGIG come from the germline V gene (reference sequence). The whole variable domain, filled in from reference TRBV30 and TRBJ1-1, reads SQTIHQWPATLVQPVGSPLSLECTVEGTSNPNLYWYRQAAGRGLQLLFYSVGIGQISSEVPQNLSASRPQDRQFILSSKKLLLSDSGFYLCAWSEKMNTEAFFGQGTRLTVV.

This clone was picked up a small number of times. This chain connects TRBV7-2 to TRBJ2-1; 7 positions match TRBD2. Germline CDR1 and CDR2: SGHTA and FQGNSA. V trimming: 6 bases; J trimming: 6 bases; junction bases outside the gene matches: 5. The CDR3 spans 13 residues. The CDR3 nucleotides are TGTGCCAGCAGACCCGCTAGCGGCAATGAGCAGTTCTTC. This codes for CASRPASGNEQFF.